The rows below give T cell receptor beta chains drawn from one sample of a study of beta chain features in type 1 diabetes. Profiling relied on immunoSEQ multiplex PCR, and the TCRdb table lists in-frame clones only, not all of them. The sample consists of approximately 140,000 clones, 9% of them appearing once. The specimen sequenced was central memory CD4+ T cells from blood. The receptor source for this set is a man aged 25-40 years with type 1 diabetes. CDR3s include the opening cysteine and the closing phenylalanine or tryptophan. D genes are given only for firm matches. Clone size, where shown, is once, few, many, or a class for clones that have expanded.

CDR3	DNA	size	D	V	J
CASSSDQETQYF	TGTGCCAGCAGTTCCGACCAAGAGACCCAGTACTTC	-	-	TRBV6-5	TRBJ2-5
CASSTTGYGNTIYF	TGTGCCAGCAGTACCACAGGGTACGGAAACACCATATATTTT	-	-	TRBV27	TRBJ1-3
CSVDFRRAETQYF	TGCAGCGTTGATTTTCGCAGGGCGGAGACCCAGTACTTC	few	-	TRBV29-1	TRBJ2-5
CASSLYRAAGYAETQYF	TGTGCCAGCAGCTTATATCGCGCGGCGGGGTATGCAGAGACCCAGTACTTC	few	-	TRBV11-2	TRBJ2-5
CASSSGVTYEQYF	TGTGCCAGCTCAAGCGGGGTCACCTACGAGCAGTACTTC	few	TRBD2	TRBV18	TRBJ2-7
CASSLDRNTIYF	TGCGCCAGCAGCTTAGACAGAAACACCATATATTTT	few	-	TRBV5-1	TRBJ1-3
CASSLAQAGNEQFF	TGTGCCAGCAGCTTGGCCCAGGCAGGCAATGAGCAGTTCTTC	-	-	TRBV5-4	TRBJ2-1
CASSLVGALNTEAFF	TGCGCCAGCAGCTTGGTGGGGGCGTTGAACACTGAAGCTTTCTTT	few	-	TRBV5-1	TRBJ1-1
CSVLIETQYF	TGCAGCGTTTTAATAGAGACCCAGTACTTC	few	-	TRBV29-1	TRBJ2-5
CASSPSLDRSYEQYF	TGCGCCAGCAGCCCCTCTCTGGACAGAAGCTACGAGCAGTACTTC	few	-	TRBV4-3	TRBJ2-7
CASSCPPGRPYEQYF	TGTGCCAGTAGTTGCCCCCCAGGGCGACCCTACGAGCAGTACTTC	-	-	TRBV19	TRBJ2-7
CSVGVRNEQFF	TGCAGCGTTGGTGTGCGCAATGAGCAGTTCTTC	-	-	TRBV29-1	TRBJ2-1
CASSSGQGDDGYTF	TGTGCCAGTAGTTCCGGACAGGGGGACGATGGCTACACCTTC	-	TRBD1	TRBV19	TRBJ1-2
CASSPYGREGEQYF	TGCGCCAGCAGCCCCTATGGGAGGGAGGGCGAGCAGTACTTC	-	TRBD2	TRBV4-3	TRBJ2-7
CASSFLSEQFF	TGTGCCAGCAGCTTTTTGAGTGAGCAGTTCTTC	many	-	TRBV5-6	TRBJ2-1
CASSPLEYRPYEQYF	TGTGCCAGCAGTCCCCTTGAGTATCGTCCCTACGAGCAGTACTTC	few	-	TRBV28	TRBJ2-7
CAWMGQLNSPLHF	TGTGCCTGGATGGGACAGCTTAATTCACCCCTCCACTTT	few	TRBD1	TRBV30	TRBJ1-6
CAISGGSTDTQYF	TGTGCCATAAGCGGGGGTAGCACAGATACGCAGTATTTT	few	TRBD2	TRBV10-3	TRBJ2-3
CASSRRGGQGGTQYF	TGTGCCAGCAGCCGGAGGGGGGGACAGGGTGGTACGCAGTATTTT	few	TRBD1	TRBV7-8	TRBJ2-3
CASSLGLADTQYF	TGTGCCAGTAGTCTGGGACTAGCAGATACGCAGTATTTT	few	TRBD2	TRBV19	TRBJ2-3
CASGPRQPIYEQYF	TGTGCCAGCGGCCCCAGACAGCCTATCTACGAGCAGTACTTC	few	-	TRBV7-8	TRBJ2-7
CASSQGPRISYNEQFF	TGTGCCAGCAGCCAAGGACCCAGGATCTCCTACAATGAGCAGTTCTTC	few	-	TRBV4-2	TRBJ2-1
CASSQWGQGGHNEQFF	TGTGCCAGCAGCCAATGGGGACAGGGTGGTCACAATGAGCAGTTCTTC	-	TRBD1	TRBV14	TRBJ2-1
CASSGTGGWNEQFF	TGTGCCAGCAGCGGGACAGGGGGCTGGAATGAGCAGTTCTTC	many	TRBD1	TRBV7-3	TRBJ2-1
CASSHGRVEQYF	TGTGCCAGCAGCCATGGGAGGGTCGAGCAGTACTTC	-	TRBD2	TRBV7-2	TRBJ2-7
CASSLGTANYGYTF	TGCGCCAGCAGCCTCGGGACAGCAAACTATGGCTACACCTTC	-	TRBD1	TRBV5-1	TRBJ1-2
CASSPRPASGGIETQYF	TGTGCCAGCAGCCCCCGACCGGCTAGCGGGGGGATAGAGACCCAGTACTTC	few	TRBD2	TRBV9	TRBJ2-5
CASSKGTAGANVLTF	TGTGCCAGTAGTAAGGGGACTGCTGGGGCCAACGTCCTGACTTTC	few	-	TRBV19	TRBJ2-6
CSVVDHRSNIQYF	TGCAGCGTTGTAGACCACAGATCAAACATTCAGTACTTC	-	-	TRBV29-1	TRBJ2-4
CASSLIQGGGTDTQYF	TGTGCCAGCAGCTTGATACAGGGGGGAGGCACAGATACGCAGTATTTT	few	TRBD1	TRBV5-4	TRBJ2-3
CASSLDSDTQYF	TGTGCCAGCAGCTTAGACTCAGATACGCAGTATTTT	once	-	TRBV7-2	TRBJ2-3
CASSQDQGTDTQYF	TGTGCCAGCAGCCAAGATCAGGGCACAGATACGCAGTATTTT	-	-	TRBV4-2	TRBJ2-3
CASLLSGANVLTF	TGTGCCAGCCTACTCTCTGGGGCCAACGTCCTGACTTTC	many	-	TRBV25-1	TRBJ2-6
CASSQDRVNTEAFF	TGCGCCAGCAGCCAAGATCGCGTGAACACTGAAGCTTTCTTT	-	-	TRBV4-1	TRBJ1-1
CASSSGQGQETQYF	TGCGCCAGCAGTTCCGGACAGGGCCAAGAGACCCAGTACTTC	-	TRBD1	TRBV5-1	TRBJ2-5
CASSFGSGGALIQYF	TGTGCCAGCAGTTTTGGTAGCGGGGGGGCCCTCATTCAGTACTTC	-	TRBD2	TRBV27	TRBJ2-4
CATSRVTGARNQPQHF	TGTGCCACCAGCAGAGTAACAGGGGCGCGCAATCAGCCCCAGCATTTT	few	TRBD1	TRBV15	TRBJ1-5
CASSHPGQGTQYF	TGTGCCAGCAGTCATCCGGGACAGGGGACCCAGTACTTC	-	TRBD1	TRBV6-6	TRBJ2-5
CASSFSGPPVEQYF	TGTGCCAGTAGCTTTAGCGGGCCCCCCGTCGAGCAGTACTTC	few	TRBD2	TRBV19	TRBJ2-7
CSAGQGDGTDTQYF	TGCAGCGCCGGACAGGGAGATGGAACAGATACGCAGTATTTT	many	TRBD1	TRBV29-1	TRBJ2-3
CASSPSSQGSEQYF	TGTGCCAGCTCACCTAGCTCGCAAGGATCCGAGCAGTACTTC	-	-	TRBV18	TRBJ2-7
CASSLVGGYYNEQFF	TGCGCCAGCAGCTTGGTTGGGGGGTACTACAATGAGCAGTTCTTC	few	-	TRBV5-1	TRBJ2-1
CASSPQGGAAGELFF	TGTGCCAGCAGCCCTCAGGGGGGCGCGGCCGGGGAGCTGTTTTTT	few	-	TRBV7-3	TRBJ2-2
CASSQGQGNNEQFF	TGTGCCAGCAGCCAGGGACAGGGTAACAATGAGCAGTTCTTC	few	TRBD1	TRBV11-2	TRBJ2-1
CASRPRSRGQETQYF	TGTGCCAGCAGACCCCGTTCCCGGGGACAAGAGACCCAGTACTTC	-	-	TRBV6-6	TRBJ2-5
CAWRKAGVVEQYF	TGTGCCTGGAGAAAAGCGGGGGTAGTTGAGCAGTACTTC	-	TRBD2	TRBV30	TRBJ2-7
CASSLAQGTSDTQYF	TGTGCCAGCAGCTTGGCGCAGGGAACATCAGATACGCAGTATTTT	-	-	TRBV5-4	TRBJ2-3
CASSAGQEVYNEQFF	TGTGCCAGCAGCGCCGGACAAGAAGTTTACAATGAGCAGTTCTTC	few	-	TRBV7-2	TRBJ2-1
CASSITGSNQPQHF	TGTGCCAGTAGTATTACCGGTAGCAATCAGCCCCAGCATTTT	few	-	TRBV19	TRBJ1-5
CASSDTGSTEAFF	TGCGCCAGCAGTGATACGGGTAGTACTGAAGCTTTCTTT	-	-	TRBV10-1	TRBJ1-1
CASSARPVSGHGEQFF	TGTGCCAGCAGCGCCCGACCGGTCAGCGGTCACGGTGAGCAGTTCTTC	few	-	TRBV7-8	TRBJ2-1
CASSHPSGGDSTDTQYF	TGTGCCAGCAGCCACCCTAGCGGGGGGGATAGCACAGATACGCAGTATTTT	few	TRBD2	TRBV4-2	TRBJ2-3
CASSSPFLEGSNTF	TGTGCCAGCAGCTCTCCCTTCCTGGAGGGATCTAACACCTTC	few	-	TRBV7-2	TRBJ1-2
CASSGPGQGSTEAFF	TGTGCCAGCAGTGGACCGGGACAGGGTTCCACTGAAGCTTTCTTT	few	TRBD1	TRBV2	TRBJ1-1
CASCRGSNQPQHF	TGTGCCAGCTGTAGGGGGAGCAATCAGCCCCAGCATTTT	-	-	TRBV6-5	TRBJ1-5
CASSRDYTEAFF	TGTGCCAGTAGTCGGGACTACACTGAAGCTTTCTTT	-	-	TRBV27	TRBJ1-1
CASSPGQGRGYTF	TGTGCCAGCAGCCCCGGACAGGGTCGCGGCTACACCTTC	few	TRBD1	TRBV7-9	TRBJ1-2
CASSPGGSGGAIGDIQYF	TGTGCCAGCAGCCCGGGTGGCAGCGGGGGGGCCATTGGGGACATTCAGTACTTC	-	TRBD2	TRBV5-4	TRBJ2-4
CASSLALAGAYNEQFF	TGTGCCAGCAGCTTAGCGCTAGCGGGGGCTTACAATGAGCAGTTCTTC	-	TRBD2	TRBV7-8	TRBJ2-1
CASSDILQIQNTQYF	TGTGCCAGCAGTGATATTCTCCAGATCCAGAATACGCAGTATTTT	-	-	TRBV2	TRBJ2-3